The clone carrying this T cell receptor beta chain has a handful of counts. Its specificity is not known. The data were obtained in a study of identical twins. Study-level results: Fewer insertions characterized abundant cord blood beta clonotypes, whereas memory repertoires showed none. With beta out-of-frame sequences, excess sharing by twins was weaker. Within twin pairs, the out-of-frame alpha sequences they shared showed excess low generation probability.

From the 5' RACE reads, TCRdb called clonotypes with MiXCR, one entry per CDR3 protein. The sample carries some 250,000 distinct CDR3 sequences, 5.5% to 7.5% recorded once. Only healthy Caucasians were included as donors. The same sample was also used in a study of T cells expressing NK-cell markers.

The receptor's source is a woman between 18 and 30 years old in good health. The sample was CD8+ T cells sorted from blood.

The CDR3 spells CASSPDWSLNQPQHF. CDR3 nucleotide sequence: TGTGCCAGCAGCCCCGACTGGTCCTTAAATCAGCCCCAGCATTTT. V usage is TRBV27 and J usage is TRBJ1-5; no clear D gene. The CDR3 runs 15 residues. V lost 6 bases to trimming and J lost 4 bases, with 16 bases between them. Germline CDR1 MNHEY, CDR2 SMNVEV (reference sequence).